The present entry profiles one TCR beta chain with its context. Its antigen is not known. At the DNA level, this CDR3 is encoded by other sequences in the same sample as well. Using immunoSEQ multiplex PCR, the repertoire was profiled, and TCRdb retains in-frame clones only, with some absent. The sample lists approximately 23,000 clones; approximately 84% were seen once. This sample stems from a study of OX40 agonist ivuxolimab in advanced cancers. About the research overall: Subjects had a mean age of around 60 years, with a range of 23 to 79; approximately 83% were male.

Whole-study results and caveats: CD4+ T cells averaged fewer expanded clones than CD8+ T cells. In a subset of nonresponders, normalized T-cell clonal expansion was also low.

This clonotype was obtained from an adult with an advanced solid tumor such as melanoma, head and neck, liver or kidney cancer. Sequencing was performed on CD4+ or CD8+ T cells sorted from blood, taken in a trial of the OX40 agonist ivuxolimab.

The CDR3 DNA reads as TGTGCCAGTAAGACTAGCGGTACGCAGTATTTT. Protein: CASKTSGTQYF. The chain combines TRBV6-5 with TRBJ2-3; 9 bases fit TRBD2. From germline, CDR1 is MNHEY and CDR2 SVGAGI. The CDR3 loop spans 11 amino acids. Losses at the gene ends were 9 bases for V and 8 bases for J; bases not matched to a gene: 3.